This T cell receptor (beta chain) stems from a study of T-cell memory formation after mild COVID-19. Overall study findings and caveats: Contracting clones localized mainly to CM and EM when CD4+ and mainly to EMRA when CD8+. Some SARS-CoV-2-responding clones were already detected in memory before infection.

This clonotype was detected only a few times. Its antigen is not identified. The authors produced TCR alpha and TCR beta cDNA libraries with sample barcodes and UMIs by 5'RACE using constant-segment primers. TCRdb analysed the 5' RACE reads with MiXCR anew, one entry per CDR3 protein. The sample has about 620,000 distinct CDR3 sequences, roughly 17% seen once. The CDR3 consists of 21 residues. The V gene's germline CDR1 is SGHTA and CDR2 FQGTGA. V was pared by 2 bases and J by 0 bases, with 12 bases of the junction left unmatched. J is TRBJ2-1 and V is TRBV7-3, with 14 bases aligning to TRBD2. The sequence derives from an adult woman who had mild COVID-19 (a few samples of this study predate the infection). Cell type and time point are not known. Specimen: PBMCs or a T cell subset sorted from them (not recorded which). CDR3 amino acids: CASSLLPGLAGERGSYNEQFF. CDR3 nucleotides: TGTGCCAGCAGCTTATTGCCGGGACTAGCGGGAGAGCGGGGCTCCTACAATGAGCAGTTCTTC.